This T cell receptor beta chain was obtained from a study of T cell responses to AZD1222 COVID-19 vaccine. In the study overall: Timing groups of about 4 and about 12 weeks for second doses were pooled.

Concerning this clone: Its specificity is unknown.

Study-wide points: Two AZD1222 doses significantly raised spike-specific TCR breadth and depth over controls. Donors were mostly white British, more females; clonal diversity possibly underestimated.

The assay was immunoSEQ multiplex PCR, and TCRdb's table has in-frame clones only and misses some. The sample has roughly 100,000 clones, 86% seen once. Material: peripheral blood, obtained on day 0 of AZD1222 vaccination. The TCR sequence derives from an adult in good health.

The CDR3, as DNA: TGCAGTGCTAGTTTCGGGGAGCAGTACTTC. It yields the protein CSASFGEQYF. The J gene is TRBJ2-7, the V gene TRBV20-1; no definite D call. V gave up 3 bases and J gave up 7 bases, with 7 bases separating them. The CDR3 has 10 residues. Germline CDR1 reads DFQATT; CDR2 reads SNEGSKA (reference sequence).